Listed below are T cell receptor beta chains from one sample, sequenced in a study of cytomegalovirus exposure and HLA in healthy donors. TCRdb keeps only in-frame clones here, not all; method: immunoSEQ multiplex PCR. The sample carries around 120,000 clones, 80% to 85% recorded once. Sequencing input: PBMCs. These receptors came from a man younger than 30 in good health and CMV-seronegative. CDR3s include the opening cysteine and the closing phenylalanine or tryptophan. The order of the fields is clone size, D gene, J gene, V gene, CDR3 protein, CDR3 DNA. The D gene is left open where the match is weak. A clone size is listed for some rows: how often the clone was seen (once, few, many), or a class if it is expanded.

>.|TRBD1|TRBJ2-7|TRBV5-1
CASSSDRVEGEQYF
TGCGCCAGCAGCTCGGACAGGGTTGAGGGCGAGCAGTACTTC
>.|TRBD1|TRBJ1-2|TRBV5-4
CASSPTSLGTGHYTF
TGTGCCAGCAGTCCAACTTCTCTAGGGACAGGGCACTACACCTTC
>.|.|TRBJ1-1|TRBV9
CASSARAGLNTEAFF
TGTGCCAGCAGCGCGAGGGCAGGTCTGAACACTGAAGCTTTCTTT
>.|TRBD2|TRBJ2-1|TRBV7-8
CASSFFPGTSGENEQFF
TGTGCCAGCAGCTTCTTCCCCGGGACTAGCGGGGAAAATGAGCAGTTCTTC
>few|TRBD1|TRBJ2-5|TRBV9
CASSAGWDRDYQETQYF
TGTGCCAGCAGCGCTGGTTGGGACAGGGATTACCAAGAGACCCAGTACTTC
>few|.|TRBJ2-7|TRBV18
CASSPLPDEQYF
TGTGCCAGCTCACCGCTTCCAGACGAGCAGTACTTC
>.|TRBD2|TRBJ2-5|TRBV5-5
CASSSGTSGGETQYF
TGTGCCAGCAGCTCCGGGACTAGCGGGGGAGAGACCCAGTACTTC
>.|.|TRBJ2-7|TRBV30
CAWSVMRVRLTYDEQYF
TGTGCCTGGAGTGTTATGCGTGTGCGGTTAACCTACGACGAGCAGTACTTC
>.|TRBD2|TRBJ2-7|TRBV7-9
CASSPLSGGAYEQYF
TGTGCCAGCAGCCCCCTTAGCGGGGGGGCCTACGAGCAGTACTTC
>.|TRBD1|TRBJ2-7|TRBV27
CASSFYIGSGTGDSYEQYF
TGTGCCAGCAGTTTTTATATCGGGTCCGGGACAGGGGATTCCTACGAGCAGTACTTC
>.|.|TRBJ1-1|TRBV5-6
CASSLGGMNTEAFF
TGTGCCAGCAGCTTGGGGGGCATGAACACTGAAGCTTTCTTT
>.|TRBD1|TRBJ1-5|TRBV7-8
CASSTDRGRGQPQHF
TGTGCCAGCAGCACCGACAGGGGGCGAGGTCAGCCCCAGCATTTT
>.|TRBD1|TRBJ2-7|TRBV5-4
CASSFYRDRGHEQYF
TGTGCCAGCAGCTTTTACCGGGACAGGGGCCACGAGCAGTACTTC
>.|TRBD1|TRBJ2-7|TRBV7-2
CASSLVQGEQYEQYF
TGTGCCAGCAGCTTAGTCCAGGGGGAGCAATACGAGCAGTACTTC
>once|TRBD1|TRBJ1-3|TRBV7-6
CASSPVTGSGNTIYF
TGTGCCAGCAGCCCGGTGACAGGGTCTGGAAACACCATATATTTT
>.|.|TRBJ2-7|TRBV9
CASSEGQGLSYEQYF
TGTGCCAGCAGCGAAGGGCAGGGGCTATCCTACGAGCAGTACTTC
>.|.|TRBJ2-7|TRBV5-4
CASSLALGTLEQYF
TGTGCCAGCAGCTTGGCCCTAGGGACTCTCGAGCAGTACTTC
>.|.|TRBJ2-3|TRBV4-1
CASSQGGAGDTQYF
TGCGCCAGCAGCCAAGGGGGCGCGGGGGATACGCAGTATTTT
>.|TRBD1|TRBJ2-7|TRBV29-1
CSGQQGGGYEQYF
TGCAGCGGCCAACAGGGGGGTGGTTACGAGCAGTACTTC
>.|.|TRBJ2-3|TRBV27
CASRHLGGGLTDTQYF
TGTGCCAGCAGACACTTAGGCGGGGGCCTCACAGATACGCAGTATTTT
>.|.|TRBJ1-2|TRBV6-5
CASRSIQTGPRGYTF
TGTGCCAGCAGGTCTATTCAGACAGGTCCCCGAGGCTACACCTTC
>.|.|TRBJ2-7|TRBV28
CASRGLAPYEQYF
TGTGCCAGCAGGGGACTGGCCCCCTACGAGCAGTACTTC
>once|TRBD1|TRBJ1-2|TRBV5-4
CASSPGQGGYGYTF
TGTGCCAGCAGCCCGGGACAGGGTGGCTATGGCTACACCTTC
>once|.|TRBJ1-1|TRBV13
CASGHTMNTEAFF
TGTGCCAGCGGCCACACGATGAACACTGAAGCTTTCTTT
>.|TRBD1|TRBJ1-3|TRBV6-1
CASSGPGTGDGNTIYF
TGTGCCAGCAGTGGTCCCGGGACAGGGGACGGAAACACCATATATTTT
>.|.|TRBJ2-5|TRBV18
CASSRGAGLGEQYF
TGTGCCAGCTCACGGGGCGCCGGGTTGGGTGAGCAGTACTTC
>.|.|TRBJ2-3|TRBV7-9
CASSPADTQYF
TGTGCCAGCAGCCCCGCGGATACGCAGTATTTT
>.|.|TRBJ1-1|TRBV15
CATSRGREEAFF
TGTGCCACCAGCAGAGGACGGGAGGAAGCTTTCTTT
>.|.|TRBJ2-1|TRBV30
CAWSVQVGYEQFF
TGTGCCTGGAGTGTACAGGTAGGATATGAGCAGTTCTTC
>.|.|TRBJ1-4|TRBV10-3
CAISESGPGYNEKLFF
TGTGCCATCAGTGAGTCGGGTCCCGGGTATAATGAAAAACTGTTTTTT
>few|TRBD1|TRBJ1-1|TRBV5-6
CASSFLDRGENTEAFF
TGTGCCAGCAGCTTCCTTGACAGGGGCGAGAACACTGAAGCTTTCTTT
>.|.|TRBJ2-2|TRBV10-1
CASRSVTGELFF
TGCGCCAGCAGATCGGTGACCGGGGAGCTGTTTTTT
>few|.|TRBJ2-5|TRBV19
CASSIGAGGDLWTQYF
TGTGCCAGTAGTATAGGGGCTGGGGGCGACCTGTGGACCCAGTACTTC
>.|.|TRBJ1-5|TRBV30
CAWRQGSNQPQHF
TGTGCCTGGAGACAGGGTAGTAATCAGCCCCAGCATTTT
>.|TRBD2|TRBJ2-2|TRBV7-3
CASSSGLAGGLGGELFF
TGTGCCAGCAGCTCGGGACTAGCGGGGGGGCTTGGCGGGGAGCTGTTTTTT
>.|TRBD1|TRBJ1-6|TRBV18
CASSPGTVNSPLHF
TGTGCCAGCTCACCAGGGACAGTTAATTCACCCCTCCACTTT
>.|.|TRBJ2-2|TRBV5-1
CASSSYGTGELFF
TGCGCCAGCAGTTCGTACGGCACCGGGGAGCTGTTTTTT
>.|.|TRBJ1-4|TRBV5-1
CASSLGQGNEKLFF
TGCGCCAGCAGCTTGGGGCAGGGGAATGAAAAACTGTTTTTT
>few|.|TRBJ1-1|TRBV10-2
CASSDPSVNTEAFF
TGCGCCAGCAGTGACCCTTCGGTGAACACTGAAGCTTTCTTT
>.|TRBD2|TRBJ2-7|TRBV10-3
CATSRGAYEQYF
TGTGCCACCTCCCGGGGGGCCTACGAGCAGTACTTC
>.|.|TRBJ1-1|TRBV7-9
CASLLTSINTEAFF
TGTGCCAGCCTACTGACAAGTATAAACACTGAAGCTTTCTTT